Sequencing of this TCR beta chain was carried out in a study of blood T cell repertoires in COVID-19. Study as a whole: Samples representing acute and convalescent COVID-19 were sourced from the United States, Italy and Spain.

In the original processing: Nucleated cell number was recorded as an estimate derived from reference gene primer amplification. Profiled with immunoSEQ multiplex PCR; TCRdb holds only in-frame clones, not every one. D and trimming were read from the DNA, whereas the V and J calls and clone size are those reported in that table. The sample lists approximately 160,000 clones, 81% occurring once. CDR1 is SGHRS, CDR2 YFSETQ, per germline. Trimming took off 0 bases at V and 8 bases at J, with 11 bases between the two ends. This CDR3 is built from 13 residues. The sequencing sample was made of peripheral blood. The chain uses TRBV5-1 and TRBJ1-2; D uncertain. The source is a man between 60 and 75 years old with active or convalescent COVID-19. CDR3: CASSLEGRGGYTF. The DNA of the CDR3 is TGCGCCAGCAGCTTGGAGGGCCGAGGGGGCTACACCTTC.